This is a list of T cell receptor beta chains from one sample in a study of PD-L1 blockade in urothelial cancer. TCRdb's copy holds only in-frame clones and misses some; the assay was immunoSEQ multiplex PCR. The data show around 130,000 clones, around 85% seen once. The sample consisted of PBMCs, taken around atezolizumab (anti-PD-L1) treatment. These receptors were collected from a middle-aged man with urothelial cancer. Both conserved end residues are part of each CDR3. D genes are given only for firm matches. Only part of the rows carry a size: once, few, many, or a class if the clone is expanded.

CDR3 protein: CASSLRQATYEQYF
CDR3 DNA: TGCGCCAGCAGCTTGCGACAGGCCACCTACGAGCAGTACTTC
clone size: NA
V gene: TRBV5-1
D gene: NA
CDR3 length: 14
J gene: TRBJ2-7

CDR3 protein: CASSRQGGNTGELFF
CDR3 DNA: TGTGCCAGCAGCCGGCAGGGAGGGAACACCGGGGAGCTGTTTTTT
clone size: NA
V gene: TRBV9
D gene: NA
CDR3 length: 15
J gene: TRBJ2-2

CDR3 protein: CASSLKRGRETQYF
CDR3 DNA: TGTGCCAGCAGCTTAAAACGGGGGAGAGAGACCCAGTACTTC
clone size: NA
V gene: TRBV7-6
D gene: NA
CDR3 length: 14
J gene: TRBJ2-5

CDR3 protein: CASRTGTGPYEQYF
CDR3 DNA: TGTGCCAGCAGGACCGGGACAGGGCCCTACGAGCAGTACTTC
clone size: once
V gene: TRBV6-1
D gene: TRBD1
CDR3 length: 14
J gene: TRBJ2-7

CDR3 protein: CASSPQNTEAFF
CDR3 DNA: TGTGCCAGCAGCCCCCAAAACACTGAAGCTTTCTTT
clone size: NA
V gene: TRBV5-4
D gene: NA
CDR3 length: 12
J gene: TRBJ1-1

CDR3 protein: CASSPPTGTSDSYEQYF
CDR3 DNA: TGTGCCAGCTCACCACCCACCGGGACTAGCGACTCCTACGAGCAGTACTTC
clone size: NA
V gene: TRBV18
D gene: TRBD2
CDR3 length: 17
J gene: TRBJ2-7

CDR3 protein: CASSLTGGTTEQYF
CDR3 DNA: TGTGCCAGCAGCTTGACAGGGGGTACAACCGAGCAGTACTTC
clone size: once
V gene: TRBV11-3
D gene: TRBD1
CDR3 length: 14
J gene: TRBJ2-7

CDR3 protein: CAWSVGGRNGYTF
CDR3 DNA: TGTGCCTGGAGTGTAGGGGGTCGAAATGGCTACACCTTC
clone size: NA
V gene: TRBV30
D gene: NA
CDR3 length: 13
J gene: TRBJ1-2

CDR3 protein: CASSVASVANTGELFF
CDR3 DNA: TGTGCCAGCAGCGTAGCCAGTGTCGCGAACACCGGGGAGCTGTTTTTT
clone size: NA
V gene: TRBV9
D gene: NA
CDR3 length: 16
J gene: TRBJ2-2

CDR3 protein: CASSLVVAGAPGELFF
CDR3 DNA: TGTGCCAGCAGCTTAGTAGTAGCGGGAGCTCCCGGGGAGCTGTTTTTT
clone size: NA
V gene: TRBV11-2
D gene: TRBD2
CDR3 length: 16
J gene: TRBJ2-2

CDR3 protein: CATLGTGGNEQFF
CDR3 DNA: TGTGCCACGCTAGGAACAGGGGGCAATGAGCAGTTCTTC
clone size: once
V gene: TRBV10-3
D gene: TRBD1
CDR3 length: 13
J gene: TRBJ2-1

CDR3 protein: CASSLVTGVTEAFF
CDR3 DNA: TGTGCCAGCAGTTTGGTTACAGGGGTCACTGAAGCTTTCTTT
clone size: NA
V gene: TRBV27
D gene: TRBD1
CDR3 length: 14
J gene: TRBJ1-1

CDR3 protein: CASSRNRGRGGETQYF
CDR3 DNA: TGTGCCAGCTCACGCAACAGGGGGCGCGGGGGAGAGACCCAGTACTTC
clone size: NA
V gene: TRBV18
D gene: TRBD1
CDR3 length: 16
J gene: TRBJ2-5

CDR3 protein: CASSLSVGIGGEATTPKLFF
CDR3 DNA: TGTGCCAGCAGTTTGTCGGTAGGGATTGGAGGGGAGGCAACCACACCCAAACTGTTTTTT
clone size: NA
V gene: TRBV27
D gene: NA
CDR3 length: 20
J gene: TRBJ1-4

CDR3 protein: CASSTRHTEKLFF
CDR3 DNA: TGTGCCAGTAGTACGCGACACACCGAAAAACTGTTTTTT
clone size: few
V gene: TRBV19
D gene: NA
CDR3 length: 13
J gene: TRBJ1-4

CDR3 protein: CASSLGGTGYNEQFF
CDR3 DNA: TGTGCCAGCAGCTTGGGGGGGACAGGCTACAATGAGCAGTTCTTC
clone size: NA
V gene: TRBV7-2
D gene: NA
CDR3 length: 15
J gene: TRBJ2-1